This entry lists 25 T cell receptor beta chains sequenced from one sample in a study of T cell clones after liver transplantation. Measured with immunoSEQ multiplex PCR; TCRdb has only the in-frame clones, and not every one. This sample yields 40,000 to 55,000 clones, of which 55% to 85% are seen a single time; 9.9% belongs to the top ten. The specimen was CD4+ T cells from blood, collected 54 months after liver transplant. The receptors stem from a human patient who received a liver transplant. The T cells may partly be graft donor cells.

The rearrangement links TRBV29-1 to TRBJ1-5, with 7 bases that match TRBD1. The length of the CDR3 is 14 residues. V dropped 5 bases and J dropped 7; count of bases not matched to a gene: 11. Germline V CDR1 and CDR2: SQVTM, ANQGSEA. In DNA, the CDR3 is TGCAGCGTTCTTATTGAGGGGGCAGGACAGCCCCAGCATTTT. Translating it yields CSVLIEGAGQPQHF. The full variable domain, in which reference TRBV29-1 and TRBJ1-5 provide the parts outside the CDR3, is SAVISQKPSRDICQRGTSLTIQCQVDSQVTMMFWYRQQPGQSLTLIATANQGSEATYESGFVIDKFPISRPNLTFSTLTVSNMSPEDSSIYLCSVLIEGAGQPQHFGDGTRLSIL.

The CDR3 DNA sequence: TGTGCCAGCAGGATAGGACATAGGTCGTACACCGGGGAGCTGTTTTTT. Its protein product is CASRIGHRSYTGELFF. The chain is built from TRBV7-2 and TRBJ2-2, with D possibly being TRBD1 (5 bases). The germline CDR1 and CDR2 sequences are SGHTA and FQGNSA. Trimming stripped 6 bases from V and 3 bases from J, with 17 bases between. CDR3 length: 16 residues.

The genes are TRBV5-4 and TRBJ2-5, with 8 bases aligning to TRBD1. V dropped 4 bases and J dropped 5; count of bases not matched to a gene: 10. The CDR3 covers 15 residues. CDR1 and CDR2 from the germline V gene are SGHNT and YYREEE (reference sequence). This chain's CDR3 is CASSPATGEKETQYF. The CDR3, as DNA: TGTGCCAGCAGCCCCGCGACAGGGGAAAAGGAGACCCAGTACTTC.

The chain recombines TRBV5-1 with TRBJ2-3; 8 bases match TRBD1. Germline V gene data show CDR1 as SGHRS and CDR2 as YFSETQ. Trimming took 4 bases from V and 0 from J; bases not matched to a gene: 4. The length of the CDR3 is 15 residues. This CDR3 is CASSRTGSSTDTQYF. CDR3 coding DNA: TGCGCCAGCAGCCGGACAGGGTCTAGCACAGATACGCAGTATTTT.

The genes are TRBV18 and TRBJ1-2; D may be TRBD1 (5 bases). Germline values: CDR1 KGHSH, CDR2 LQKENI. V shed 0 bases and J shed 5 bases, with 16 bases lying between them. The CDR3 is 16 amino acids. The CDR3 DNA follows: TGTGCCAGCTCACCACCATCGGGAAGGGGAGAGTATGGCTACACCTTC. Translated, it gives CASSPPSGRGEYGYTF.

The chain uses TRBV27 and TRBJ1-6; the D is unclear. There are 14 residues in the CDR3. In germline, CDR1 is MNHEY, CDR2 SMNVEV (reference sequence). Trimming removed 6 bases from V and 4 bases from J, with 10 bases in between. CDR3 coding DNA: TGTGCCAGCAGCCCTCAGGAGTATAATTCACCCCTCCACTTT. Protein sequence: CASSPQEYNSPLHF.

The rearrangement joins TRBV30 to TRBJ2-5; 10 bases align to TRBD1. The CDR3 contains 13 residues. Germline V gives CDR1 GTSNPN, CDR2 SVGIG (reference sequence). V was clipped by 2 bases and J by 7 bases; unmatched bases: 4. The CDR3 coding sequence is TGTGCCTGGAGTTTAGGGACAGGGGCGACCCAGTACTTC. This encodes CAWSLGTGATQYF.

The rearrangement joins TRBV2 to TRBJ1-4, with a tentative D call TRBD1 (5 bases). Germline V lookup: CDR1 SNHLY, CDR2 FYNNEI. The CDR3 consists of 14 residues. Trimming left V 6 bases short and J 3 bases short, with 11 bases between. For the CDR3, the DNA is TGTGCCAGCAGAGGATGGGGGGCTAATGAAAAACTGTTTTTT. Amino acids: CASRGWGANEKLFF.

V is TRBV6-1 and J is TRBJ1-6; the D is unclear. The germline V gene has CDR1 MNHNS and CDR2 SASEGT. The CDR3 spans 15 residues. The V and J ends lost 6 bases and 4 bases respectively, with 13 bases between them. DNA of the CDR3: TGTGCCAGCAGATCCTCGGCTGATTATAATTCACCCCTCCACTTT. Translation gives CASRSSADYNSPLHF.

A single count supports this clone. The CDR3 bases are TGCGCCAGCAGCGACCCGGGGACAGGTCTAGTCGGCTACACCTTC. Encoded protein: CASSDPGTGLVGYTF. The rearrangement joins TRBV5-1 to TRBJ1-2; 8 nucleotides align to TRBD1. With 4 bases clipped from V and 8 bases from J, the junction kept 13 bases outside the gene matches. CDR3 length: 15 amino acids. The germline gives CDR1 SGHRS, CDR2 YFSETQ.

This rearrangement joins TRBV9 to TRBJ1-2; no reliable D call. Trimming took off 0 bases at V and 6 bases at J, with 12 bases between the two ends. Germline V lookup: CDR1 SGDLS, CDR2 YYNGEE. This CDR3 is built from 14 residues. In DNA form, the CDR3 reads TGTGCCAGCAGCGTAGTCCAGTTTGGGGATGGCTACACCTTC. It is translated as CASSVVQFGDGYTF.

The J gene is TRBJ1-5, the V gene TRBV5-1, with 7 bases that match TRBD1. The CDR3 contains 15 residues. V dropped 4 bases and J dropped 6; count of bases not matched to a gene: 10. Germline lookup yields CDR1 SGHRS and CDR2 YFSETQ. The DNA of the CDR3 is TGCGCCAGCAGCCCGACACAGGGGATCGGTCAGCCCCAGCATTTT. Protein product: CASSPTQGIGQPQHF.

The chain carries TRBV5-1 and TRBJ2-5; tentative D call: TRBD1 (5 bases). The J call could be wrong; TRBJ2-7 is a better fit for the DNA end. This CDR3 is 14 amino acids long. CDR1 and CDR2 from the germline V gene are SGHRS and YFSETQ. The CDR3 is CASSLRVQGDEQYF. CDR3 coding DNA: TGCGCCAGCAGCTTGAGGGTGCAGGGCGACGAGCAGTACTTC.

This clone has a single count. The J gene is TRBJ2-7, the V gene TRBV5-4; either TRBD1 or TRBD2 may supply D (6 bases each). V lost 0 bases and J 6 bases, leaving 13 bases between the germline ends. Germline V gene lookup returns CDR1 SGHNT and CDR2 YYREEE (reference sequence). This CDR3 is built from 14 residues. The CDR3 loop reads CASSLDREVGEQYF. In DNA form, the CDR3 reads TGTGCCAGCAGCTTGGACAGGGAGGTCGGCGAGCAGTACTTC.

The chain recombines TRBV6-5 with TRBJ1-4; D ambiguous. This CDR3 region has 14 residues. Trimming left V 2 bases short and J 7 bases short, with 11 bases between. Germline V gives CDR1 MNHEY, CDR2 SVGAGI. The CDR3 here is CASSYGGRPEKLFF. CDR3 DNA: TGTGCCAGCAGTTACGGCGGACGTCCTGAAAAACTGTTTTTT.

This chain uses TRBV7-2 with TRBJ2-1; 12 bases are shared with TRBD2. This CDR3 region has 13 residues. With V trimmed by 8 bases and J by 8 bases, 4 bases remained unmatched. Germline V lookup: CDR1 SGHTA, CDR2 FQGNSA. The CDR3 DNA is TGTGCCAGCGGAAGACTAGCGGGGGATGAGCAGTTCTTC. Translating it yields CASGRLAGDEQFF.

The rearrangement links TRBV7-9 to TRBJ2-2; either TRBD1 or TRBD2 may fit D (5 bases each). The CDR3 has 16 amino acids. V lost 4 bases to trimming and J lost 0 bases, with 12 bases between them. Germline loops: CDR1 SEHNR, CDR2 FQNEAQ (reference sequence). This CDR3 is CASSSRGSANTGELFF. The CDR3 DNA reads as TGTGCCAGCAGCTCGAGGGGTAGTGCGAACACCGGGGAGCTGTTTTTT.

The chain links TRBV30 to TRBJ2-6; no clear D. Germline V gene sequence: CDR1 GTSNPN, CDR2 SVGIG (reference sequence). V was trimmed by 0 bases and J by 4 bases, leaving 4 bases between them. The CDR3 is 13 residues long. The DNA for the CDR3 is TGTGCCTGGAGTGTAACCGGGGCCAACGTCCTGACTTTC. Protein: CAWSVTGANVLTF.

V gene TRBV6-1 combines with J gene TRBJ2-7; no firm D call. The V and J ends lost 2 bases and 7 bases respectively, with 18 bases between them. The CDR3 totals 15 residues. Germline assignment: CDR1 MNHNS and CDR2 SASEGT. CDR3 coding DNA: TGTGCCAGCAGTGAAATTGTGCGGCCCCCTAGAGAGCAGTACTTC. Its translation is CASSEIVRPPREQYF.

The J gene is TRBJ1-1, the V gene TRBV4-2; 8 bases agree with TRBD1. Germline CDR1 LGHNA, CDR2 YNFKEQ. V lost 0 bases, J lost 4 bases, and 7 bases stayed unmatched. The CDR3 contains 16 residues. In nucleotides, the CDR3 is TGTGCCAGCAGCCAAGACCCGACAGGGGCTGGCACTGAAGCTTTCTTT. Translated, it gives CASSQDPTGAGTEAFF.

This clone occurred a few times. The chain couples TRBV5-1 to TRBJ2-3; the match to TRBD1 covers 9 bases. The CDR3 consists of 16 residues. After removal of 0 bases from V and 3 bases from J, the junction contained 5 bases not matched to a gene. CDR1 is SGHRS and CDR2 is YFSETQ in the germline V gene. The CDR3 loop reads CASSLERGQGTDTQYF. CDR3 in DNA: TGCGCCAGCAGCTTGGAAAGGGGACAGGGAACAGATACGCAGTATTTT. The full variable domain, completed using reference TRBV5-1 and TRBJ2-3, is KAGVTQTPRYLIKTRGQQVTLSCSPISGHRSVSWYQQTPGQGLQFLFEYFSETQRNKGNFPGRFSGRQFSNSRSEMNVSTLELGDSALYLCASSLERGQGTDTQYFGPGTRLTVL.

CDR3 nucleotides: TGCAGCGTTGAACAGGGAATACCATACAATGAGCAGTTCTTC. Translating it yields CSVEQGIPYNEQFF. V gene TRBV29-1 combines with J gene TRBJ2-1, with D possibly being TRBD1 (5 bases). Germline loops: CDR1 SQVTM, CDR2 ANQGSEA. CDR3 length: 14 residues. V was trimmed by 2 bases and J by 4 bases, leaving 12 bases between them.

The chain combines TRBV28 with TRBJ2-7; possibly TRBD1 or TRBD2 for D (5 bases each). Germline-derived CDR1 and CDR2 are MDHEN and SYDVKM. The CDR3 sequence is 11 residues long. V was cut by 10 bases and J by 1 base, with 8 bases left in between. The chain's CDR3 is CATGRSYEQYF. CDR3 in DNA: TGTGCCACAGGGAGATCCTACGAGCAGTACTTC.

The rearrangement joins TRBV7-8 to TRBJ1-6; D perhaps matches TRBD1 (5 bases). The germline gives CDR1 SGHVS, CDR2 FQNEAQ. The CDR3 has 15 residues. V dropped 5 bases and J dropped 7 bases, with 15 bases sitting between them. The CDR3 sequence: CASSRSPGSNSPLHF. The DNA of the CDR3 is TGTGCCAGCAGCCGCTCCCCAGGGAGCAATTCACCCCTCCACTTT.

V and J are TRBV9 and TRBJ1-1; TRBD1 matches 9 bases. The CDR3 length is 14 residues. With V trimmed by 3 bases and J by 6 bases, 6 bases remained unmatched. Germline V lookup: CDR1 SGDLS, CDR2 YYNGEE. CDR3 sequence: CASSAGTGRPEAFF. DNA for the CDR3: TGTGCCAGCAGCGCCGGGACAGGGCGTCCTGAAGCTTTCTTT.